These 30 T cell receptor beta chains share one sample of origin, sequenced in a study of T cells in Graves' hyperthyroidism and ophthalmopathy. Amplification of TCR beta CDR3 regions was performed using RNA transcripts as template. RT-PCR in the first round (using the HTBI primer set) targeted the TCR CDR3. TCRdb itself ran the multiplex PCR reads through MiXCR, one entry per CDR3 protein. The data show some 560,000 distinct CDR3 sequences, approximately 15% seen once. Sequencing input: blood. The receptors stem from a woman aged 35 to 49 with Graves' hyperthyroidism.

This clonotype was seen ten or more times. V usage is TRBV2 and J usage is TRBJ2-4; 9 nucleotides agree with TRBD1. This CDR3 is 20 amino acids long. Germline V lookup: CDR1 SNHLY, CDR2 FYNNEI. V shed 2 bases, J shed 0 bases, and the junction held 14 bases outside the gene matches. The CDR3 nucleotides read TGTGCCAGCAGTGAATTGGCGGAACAGGGGGCCCTTCTAGCCAAAAACATTCAGTACTTC. The encoded protein is CASSELAEQGALLAKNIQYF.

A note on this clonotype: One end of the junction does not line up with germline, which may come from a read error. The chain uses TRBV28 and TRBJ1-5; D unresolved. The CDR3 is 15 amino acids. Germline CDR1 and CDR2: MDHEN and SYDVKM. CDR3 amino acids: CAGSSPSSGNQPQHF. The CDR3 DNA reads as TGTGCCGGCAGTTCCCCTTCCTCGGGCAATCAGCCCCAGCATTTT.

The V and J genes are TRBV4-1 and TRBJ2-1; D is uncertain. This CDR3 is 16 amino acids long. V shed 2 bases and J shed 0 bases, with 11 bases lying between them. In germline, CDR1 is MGHRA, CDR2 YSYEKL. The CDR3 sequence is CASSQLTESSYNEQFF. The DNA of the CDR3 is TGCGCCAGCAGCCAATTAACCGAAAGCTCCTACAATGAGCAGTTCTTC.

This clonotype turned up a few times. The chain employs TRBV19 and TRBJ1-2, with a tentative D call TRBD1 (5 bases). This CDR3 has 17 residues. The V gene's germline CDR1 is LNHDA and CDR2 SQIVND (reference sequence). Trimming removed 4 bases at V and 4 bases at J, with 22 bases between. The CDR3: CASSTIGHNEETYGYTF. The CDR3 nucleotides read TGTGCCAGTAGTACGATTGGACACAACGAGGAGACCTATGGCTACACCTTC.

This clonotype has only a few counts. J is TRBJ2-7 and V is TRBV19; D is tentatively TRBD1 or TRBD2 (5 bases each). CDR3 length equals 16 residues. V lost 3 bases and J 0 bases, leaving 15 bases between the germline ends. Germline V gene lookup returns CDR1 LNHDA and CDR2 SQIVND (reference sequence). The CDR3 sequence is CASSIGAGTSSYEQYF. CDR3 nucleotides: TGTGCCAGTAGTATTGGGGCAGGGACCAGCTCCTACGAGCAGTACTTC.

The chain carries TRBV25-1 and TRBJ2-7, with 7 positions matching TRBD2. The CDR3 consists of 14 residues. Germline assignment: CDR1 MGHDK and CDR2 SYGVNS. With 8 bases clipped from V and 1 base from J, the junction kept 8 bases outside the gene matches. CDR3 sequence (DNA): TGTGCCAGCGGCCTAGCGGAGGCATCCTACGAGCAGTACTTC. Amino acids: CASGLAEASYEQYF.

Ten or more counts support this clonotype. The chain links TRBV6-1 to TRBJ2-3; a weak D match, TRBD1 (6 bases). Germline loops: CDR1 MNHNS, CDR2 SASEGT. V was cut by 6 bases and J by 0 bases, with 13 bases left in between. The CDR3 runs 15 residues. CDR3 in amino acids: CASSPGQTSTDTQYF. CDR3 in DNA: TGTGCCAGCAGCCCCGGACAGACTAGCACAGATACGCAGTATTTT.

The chain couples TRBV5-6 to TRBJ2-2; possible D gene TRBD2, 5 bases. The CDR3 consists of 12 residues. CDR1 and CDR2 from the germline V gene are SGHDT and YYEEEE. Trimming took 7 bases from V and 3 from J, leaving 7 bases between them. The CDR3, as DNA: TGTGCCAGCGCGGGCTACACCGGGGAGCTGTTTTTT. It encodes CASAGYTGELFF.

This chain connects TRBV10-3 to TRBJ1-6, with D unclear. Germline V gene data show CDR1 as ENHRY and CDR2 as SYGVKD. The CDR3 length is 13 residues. Trimming removed 8 bases from V and 7 bases from J, with 12 bases in between. The CDR3 DNA sequence: TGTGCCATCGGCCGGGGTGAAAATTCACCCCTCCACTTT. Its translation is CAIGRGENSPLHF.

This clonotype has just a few counts. V and J are TRBV19 and TRBJ2-7; D not certain. The germline gives CDR1 LNHDA, CDR2 SQIVND (reference sequence). There are 12 residues in the CDR3. V was clipped by 4 bases and J by 7 bases, with 11 bases between them. CDR3 DNA: TGTGCCAGTAGTAATCAAGGCCCGGAGCAGTACTTC. Protein: CASSNQGPEQYF.

This clonotype has only a few counts. The rearrangement uses TRBV7-9 and TRBJ2-1; D is uncertain. The germline V gene has CDR1 SEHNR and CDR2 FQNEAQ (reference sequence). The V end lost 5 bases, the J end lost 0 bases, and 11 bases lay between the germline ends. The CDR3 loop spans 15 amino acids. CDR3 in DNA: TGTGCCAGCAGCCCCCACTTGAGCTCCTACAATGAGCAGTTCTTC. Translation: CASSPHLSSYNEQFF.

At least ten counts were recorded for this clonotype. The J gene is TRBJ2-5, the V gene TRBV15; D is undetermined. Between the trimmed V and J ends, which lost 0 bases and 2 bases, there was a span of 10 bases. Germline CDR1 reads LNHNV; CDR2 reads YYDKDF (reference sequence). The CDR3 length is 15 residues. CDR3 in DNA: TGTGCCACCAGCAGAGACTTTACGGTACAAGAGACCCAGTACTTC. It is translated as CATSRDFTVQETQYF.

This clonotype was seen ten or more times. The V call is TRBV28, the J call TRBJ2-5; D is undetermined. The germline V gene has CDR1 MDHEN and CDR2 SYDVKM. The CDR3 totals 17 residues. Trimming shortened V by 2 bases and J by 2 bases, and 18 bases separated the two germline ends. As DNA, the CDR3 is TGTGCCAGCAGTTTACCTCTGTCTGGGCCCGATCAAGAGACCCAGTACTTC. The encoded protein is CASSLPLSGPDQETQYF.

This clonotype was seen repeatedly, ten times or more. The chain is built from TRBV6-2 or TRBV6-3 and TRBJ1-2; TRBD1 might be the D (6 bases). Trimming left V 4 bases short and J 2 bases short, with 8 bases between. The germline CDR1 and CDR2 sequences are MNHEY and SVGEGT. CDR3 length: 13 residues. The CDR3 reads CASSSGQNYGYTF. In DNA, the CDR3 is TGTGCCAGCAGTTCCGGACAGAACTATGGCTACACCTTC.

This clonotype was found many times. V is TRBV5-8 and J is TRBJ2-1; TRBD2 aligns across 8 bases. CDR1 SGHTS and CDR2 YDEGEE come from the germline V gene. With V trimmed by 2 bases and J by 2 bases, 6 bases remained unmatched. The CDR3 totals 16 residues. The CDR3 loop reads CASSFFGSGTYNEQFF. In nucleotides, the CDR3 is TGTGCCAGCAGCTTCTTCGGTAGCGGGACCTACAATGAGCAGTTCTTC.

This clonotype was counted at least ten times. The V call is TRBV20-1, the J call TRBJ2-7; maybe TRBD1 (6 bases). The CDR3 sequence is 15 residues long. The V end lost 6 bases, the J end lost 2 bases, and 20 bases lay between the germline ends. CDR1 is DFQATT and CDR2 is SNEGSKA in the germline V gene (reference sequence). CDR3 sequence (DNA): TGCAGTGCCCCCTGGGGGCAGGAACTGACCTACGAGCAGTACTTC. As protein: CSAPWGQELTYEQYF.

This clonotype was counted at least ten times. V is TRBV3-1 and J is TRBJ1-1; no clear D gene. This CDR3 region has 12 residues. V gave up 7 bases and J gave up 4 bases, with 10 bases separating them. Germline V lookup: CDR1 LGHDT, CDR2 YNNKEL (reference sequence). CDR3 protein: CASNQEGTEAFF. CDR3 coding DNA: TGTGCCAGCAACCAGGAGGGCACTGAAGCTTTCTTT.

This clonotype was seen just once. A clone one base away is much larger, so this may be a read error. This sequence joins TRBV12-3 or TRBV12-4 and TRBJ2-2; 7 bases fit TRBD1. The CDR3 extends over 17 amino acids. The CDR3 nucleotides are TGTGCCAGCAGTCGGGATTCGTGGACAGGCAAGACCGTGGAGCTGTTTTTT. Translated, it gives CASSRDSWTGKTVELFF.

This clonotype was seen a few times. CDR3 loop: CASSDRAAISPLHF. The CDR3 DNA sequence: TGTGCCAGCAGTGACCGGGCAGCCATTTCACCCCTCCACTTT. The chain couples TRBV28 to TRBJ1-6; D gene uncertain. Germline CDR1 MDHEN, CDR2 SYDVKM. The CDR3 has 14 amino acids. V was trimmed by 5 bases and J by 9 bases, leaving 14 bases between them.

This clonotype appeared a few times. The chain couples TRBV3-1 to TRBJ2-7; no definite D call. The CDR3 covers 13 residues. Germline V gene data show CDR1 as LGHDT and CDR2 as YNNKEL (reference sequence). V was cut by 0 bases and J by 3 bases, with 6 bases left in between. The CDR3 loop is CASSQDSIYEQYF. The CDR3 DNA sequence: TGTGCCAGCAGCCAAGATTCAATCTACGAGCAGTACTTC.

In the case of this clonotype: One junction end does not reproduce the germline sequence, and a read error may be involved. This chain uses TRBV27 with TRBJ2-7; 7 positions agree with TRBD2. CDR3 length: 15 amino acids. Germline V gene data show CDR1 as MNHEY and CDR2 as SMNVEV (reference sequence). CDR3 coding DNA: TGTGCCAGCAGTTTATGGGCGGGAGCGCTCGACGAGCGGTACTTC. Translated: CASSLWAGALDERYF.

The chain employs TRBV3-1 and TRBJ2-2, with 8 bases identical to TRBD2. The CDR3 consists of 16 residues. The J segment lost 7 bases and the V segment lost 6 bases, leaving 13 bases of the junction unmatched. The germline CDR1 and CDR2 sequences are LGHDT and YNNKEL (reference sequence). The CDR3 protein is CASSRLVGRDIGELFF. In DNA form, the CDR3 reads TGTGCCAGCAGTCGGCTAGTCGGGAGGGATATCGGGGAGCTGTTTTTT.

This clonotype was counted between two and nine times. The chain joins TRBV5-6 to TRBJ2-2; 12 bases are shared with TRBD1. The length of the CDR3 is 19 residues. With 2 bases clipped from V and 1 base from J, the junction kept 9 bases outside the gene matches. Germline lookup yields CDR1 SGHDT and CDR2 YYEEEE. This chain's CDR3 is CASSFRGTGGRQNTGELFF. The CDR3 DNA follows: TGTGCCAGCAGCTTCCGCGGGACAGGGGGCCGCCAGAACACCGGGGAGCTGTTTTTT. Using reference TRBV5-6 and TRBJ2-2 for the parts outside the CDR3, the full variable domain is DAGVTQSPTHLIKTRGQQVTLRCSPKSGHDTVSWYQQALGQGPQFIFQYYEEEERQRGNFPDRFSGHQFPNYSSELNVNALLLGDSALYLCASSFRGTGGRQNTGELFFGEGSRLTVL.

This clonotype was seen ten or more times. J is TRBJ2-5 and V is TRBV12-3 or TRBV12-4; D might be TRBD1 (6 bases). V was cut by 6 bases and J by 3 bases, with 14 bases left in between. CDR3 length: 14 amino acids. The DNA for the CDR3 is TGTGCCAGCAGCTATTATGACAGGAAAGAGACCCAGTACTTC. Its translation is CASSYYDRKETQYF.

Many counts were recorded for this clonotype. V is TRBV9 and J is TRBJ2-1; TRBD2 matches 9 bases. V was pared by 3 bases and J by 6 bases, with 4 bases of the junction left unmatched. CDR3 length: 14 amino acids. Germline V gives CDR1 SGDLS, CDR2 YYNGEE. The CDR3 loop reads CASSEREVSNEQFF. The CDR3, as DNA: TGTGCCAGCAGCGAGCGGGAGGTTAGCAATGAGCAGTTCTTC.

This chain links TRBV4-1 with TRBJ2-7; D is undetermined. TRBJ2-1 explains the end of the DNA better; the J call may be wrong. The CDR3 spans 15 residues. CDR1 and CDR2 (germline): MGHRA, YSYEKL. CDR3 nucleotides: TGCGCCAGCAGCCAAGATCGGGTGCAGGTCTACGAGCAGTTCTTC. Residues: CASSQDRVQVYEQFF.

The chain has TRBV5-1 and TRBJ2-1; no firm D call. The germline CDR1 and CDR2 sequences are SGHRS and YFSETQ. This CDR3 comprises 13 residues. Trimming took 0 bases from V and 5 from J, leaving 6 bases between them. The CDR3 nucleotides are TGCGCCAGCAGCTTGGAGGGAAACAATGAGCAGTTCTTC. It codes for CASSLEGNNEQFF.

The chain is built from TRBV5-6 and TRBJ2-1; the match to TRBD2 covers 8 bases. The CDR3 sequence is 15 residues long. J gave up 6 bases and V 3 bases, and 8 bases lay outside the gene matches. Germline lookup yields CDR1 SGHDT and CDR2 YYEEEE. The CDR3 nucleotides read TGTGCCAGCAGCTCCGCCGGGACTAGAGGCAATGAGCAGTTCTTC. Its translation: CASSSAGTRGNEQFF.

This clonotype was recorded many times. This chain uses TRBV28 with TRBJ1-5; TRBD1 is a possible D gene (5 bases). The CDR3 loop spans 16 amino acids. Germline values: CDR1 MDHEN, CDR2 SYDVKM. The ends were cut back, 7 bases at V and 0 bases at J, with 16 bases in the middle. The CDR3: CASNYPGTSSNQPQHF. CDR3 nucleotides: TGTGCCAGCAACTACCCGGGGACCAGTAGCAATCAGCCCCAGCATTTT.

At least ten counts were recorded for this clonotype. The gene calls are TRBV27 and TRBJ1-2; tentative D call: TRBD1 (6 bases). V lost 4 bases, J lost 5 bases, and 14 bases lay in between. Germline V CDR1 and CDR2: MNHEY, SMNVEV (reference sequence). The CDR3 contains 14 residues. The CDR3 region is CASSSLGGSYGYTF. DNA for the CDR3: TGTGCCAGCAGTTCGCTTGGGGGCTCATATGGCTACACCTTC.